The rows below give T cell receptor beta chains drawn from one sample of a study of blood T cell repertoires in COVID-19. Using immunoSEQ multiplex PCR, the repertoire was profiled, and TCRdb retains in-frame clones only, with some absent. The sample carries about 270,000 clones, 88% recorded once. The sequencing sample was made of PBMCs or T cells enriched from blood (not recorded which). These receptor sequences come from a woman aged 60-70 years in a cohort exposed to, infected with or recovered from COVID-19 (not recorded which). Both conserved end residues are part of each CDR3. A D gene is named only where the DNA matches it firmly. Only some rows state a clone size, as once, few, many or a class for expanded clones.

TRBJ2-3 TRBV6-1 TRBD2 NA CASSEEWLAGEDTQYF TGTGCCAGCAGTGAAGAGTGGCTAGCGGGAGAAGATACGCAGTATTTT
TRBJ2-1 TRBV5-1 NA NA CASSLGGQYHNEQFF TGCGCCAGCAGCTTGGGAGGACAGTACCACAATGAGCAGTTCTTC
TRBJ1-2 TRBV27 NA NA CASGSPYAGGSDGYTF TGTGCCAGCGGGTCCCCTTATGCGGGTGGGTCAGATGGCTACACCTTC
TRBJ2-1 TRBV6-5 NA NA CASSYSWRYNEQFF TGTGCCAGCAGTTACTCGTGGAGATACAATGAGCAGTTCTTC
TRBJ1-1 TRBV28 NA NA CASSLVGAGAFF TGTGCCAGCAGTTTAGTGGGGGCAGGAGCTTTCTTT
TRBJ2-2 TRBV7-8 TRBD2 NA CASTQRGTNTGELFF TGTGCCAGCACCCAGCGGGGTACGAACACCGGGGAGCTGTTTTTT
TRBJ2-1 TRBV11-3 NA once CASSGSGRGTYNEQFF TGTGCCAGCAGCGGGTCAGGGAGGGGGACCTACAATGAGCAGTTCTTC
TRBJ2-1 TRBV28 TRBD1 NA CASSPIRTGSSNNEQFF TGTGCCAGCAGTCCTATTCGGACAGGGTCATCCAACAATGAGCAGTTCTTC
TRBJ2-1 TRBV5-6 TRBD2 NA CASSLSYASGSIRFF TGTGCCAGCAGCTTGAGTTACGCTAGCGGGAGTATTCGGTTCTTC
TRBJ1-2 TRBV11-1 NA NA CASSLEGDYGYTF TGTGCCAGCAGCTTAGAAGGGGACTATGGCTACACCTTC
TRBJ2-1 TRBV3-1/TRBV3-2 TRBD2 NA CASSQDRLAGDNEQFF TGTGCCAGCAGCCAAGACAGACTAGCGGGCGACAATGAGCAGTTCTTC
TRBJ1-5 TRBV5-1 TRBD1 few CASSSGQGDSPQHF TGCGCCAGCAGTTCTGGACAGGGCGATTCGCCCCAGCATTTT
TRBJ2-7 TRBV30 NA NA CAWRQGRGEQYF TGTGCCTGGAGACAGGGAAGGGGCGAGCAGTACTTC
TRBJ1-5 TRBV27 NA NA CASSLSFWTPNQPQHF TGTGCCAGCAGTTTATCATTTTGGACACCTAATCAGCCCCAGCATTTT
TRBJ1-1 TRBV7-9 NA NA CASSFLQNEAFF TGTGCCAGCAGCTTTCTTCAGAATGAAGCTTTCTTT
TRBJ2-7 TRBV7-2 TRBD2 once CASSLGGGTLSYEQYF TGTGCCAGCAGCTTAGGGGGAGGGACCCTTTCCTACGAGCAGTACTTC
TRBJ1-2 TRBV14 NA NA CASSHLRENYGYTF TGTGCCAGCAGCCATCTACGGGAGAACTATGGCTACACCTTC
TRBJ2-3 TRBV6-2/TRBV6-3 NA NA CASSRDLVTDTQYF TGTGCCAGCAGCCGGGACTTAGTCACAGATACGCAGTATTTT
TRBJ1-3 TRBV12-3/TRBV12-4 NA NA CASSFSSGNTIYF TGTGCCAGCAGTTTCAGCTCTGGAAACACCATATATTTT
TRBJ1-2 TRBV24-1 NA NA CATSDHDSDYGYTF TGTGCCACCAGTGATCATGACAGTGACTATGGCTACACCTTC
TRBJ2-1 TRBV6-1 TRBD2 NA CASSGLAGAVNEQFF TGTGCCAGCAGTGGACTAGCGGGAGCTGTCAATGAGCAGTTCTTC
TRBJ1-1 TRBV6-5 NA NA CASSYSRVSTEAFF TGTGCCAGCAGTTACTCGAGGGTCTCCACTGAAGCTTTCTTT
TRBJ1-2 TRBV6-6 TRBD1 NA CASSLDRVYGYTF TGTGCCAGCAGCCTGGACAGGGTCTATGGCTACACCTTC